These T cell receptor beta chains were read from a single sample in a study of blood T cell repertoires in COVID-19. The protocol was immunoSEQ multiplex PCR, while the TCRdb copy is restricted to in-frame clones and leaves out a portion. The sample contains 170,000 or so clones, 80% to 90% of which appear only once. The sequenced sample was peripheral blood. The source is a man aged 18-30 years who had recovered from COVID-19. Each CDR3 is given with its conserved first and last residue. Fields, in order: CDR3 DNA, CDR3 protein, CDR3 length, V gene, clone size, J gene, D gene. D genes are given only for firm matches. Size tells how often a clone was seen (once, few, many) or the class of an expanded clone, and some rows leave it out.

CDR3 DNA: TGTGCCAGCAGTTTTTATTATGAGGAAGTGAGAAGTGAGCAGTTCTTC
CDR3 protein: CASSFYYEEVRSEQFF
CDR3 length: 16
V gene: TRBV28
clone size: -
J gene: TRBJ2-1
D gene: -

CDR3 DNA: TGTGCCAGCAGCTTAGGGAGGGCAGGGACCTCTGGAAACACCATATATTTT
CDR3 protein: CASSLGRAGTSGNTIYF
CDR3 length: 17
V gene: TRBV7-6
clone size: -
J gene: TRBJ1-3
D gene: -

CDR3 DNA: TGTGCCAGCAGCGGGGGGACTAGCGGGAGCTACGAGCAGTACTTC
CDR3 protein: CASSGGTSGSYEQYF
CDR3 length: 15
V gene: TRBV7-2
clone size: -
J gene: TRBJ2-7
D gene: TRBD2

CDR3 DNA: TGTGCCAGTAGTATGGAGCCAGGGGGTATTGGTCAGCCCCAGCATTTT
CDR3 protein: CASSMEPGGIGQPQHF
CDR3 length: 16
V gene: TRBV19
clone size: -
J gene: TRBJ1-5
D gene: TRBD1

CDR3 DNA: TGTGCCAGCAGCCTCGACAGGGGTCAGCCCCAGCATTTT
CDR3 protein: CASSLDRGQPQHF
CDR3 length: 13
V gene: TRBV6-5
clone size: few
J gene: TRBJ1-5
D gene: TRBD1

CDR3 DNA: TGCGCCAGCAGCGTGGACAGGGGAAAGGATACGCAGTATTTT
CDR3 protein: CASSVDRGKDTQYF
CDR3 length: 14
V gene: TRBV5-1
clone size: -
J gene: TRBJ2-3
D gene: TRBD1

CDR3 DNA: TGCGCCAGCAGCTTGGTGGGAGACTCCTACAATGAGCAGTTCTTC
CDR3 protein: CASSLVGDSYNEQFF
CDR3 length: 15
V gene: TRBV5-1
clone size: -
J gene: TRBJ2-1
D gene: -

CDR3 DNA: TGTGCCAGCAGCTTGGACTTCTCCTACAATGAGCAGTTCTTC
CDR3 protein: CASSLDFSYNEQFF
CDR3 length: 14
V gene: TRBV5-4
clone size: -
J gene: TRBJ2-1
D gene: -

CDR3 DNA: TGCGCCAGCAGCCCCCGACTAGCGGGAGGGGACACCGGGGAGCTGTTTTTT
CDR3 protein: CASSPRLAGGDTGELFF
CDR3 length: 17
V gene: TRBV5-1
clone size: -
J gene: TRBJ2-2
D gene: TRBD2

CDR3 DNA: TGTGCCAGCAGCCCAAAGGGGACTAGCGGGAGATTGAGAGAGACCCAGTACTTC
CDR3 protein: CASSPKGTSGRLRETQYF
CDR3 length: 18
V gene: TRBV5-6
clone size: -
J gene: TRBJ2-5
D gene: TRBD2

CDR3 DNA: TGTGCCAGCAGCCTTCCGGGAAACAATCAGCCCCAGCATTTT
CDR3 protein: CASSLPGNNQPQHF
CDR3 length: 14
V gene: TRBV6-2/TRBV6-3
clone size: -
J gene: TRBJ1-5
D gene: -

CDR3 DNA: TGTGCCAGCAGCTTGGCGGGCCCCAATCAGCCCCAGCATTTT
CDR3 protein: CASSLAGPNQPQHF
CDR3 length: 14
V gene: TRBV11-2
clone size: -
J gene: TRBJ1-5
D gene: -

CDR3 DNA: TGTGCCAGCAGTGGGGTCGGACTGCCAACTTTCAATGAGCAGTTCTTC
CDR3 protein: CASSGVGLPTFNEQFF
CDR3 length: 16
V gene: TRBV2
clone size: once
J gene: TRBJ2-1
D gene: -

CDR3 DNA: TGTGCCAGTAGTTGGACTAGCGGAAGCACAGATACGCAGTATTTT
CDR3 protein: CASSWTSGSTDTQYF
CDR3 length: 15
V gene: TRBV19
clone size: -
J gene: TRBJ2-3
D gene: TRBD2